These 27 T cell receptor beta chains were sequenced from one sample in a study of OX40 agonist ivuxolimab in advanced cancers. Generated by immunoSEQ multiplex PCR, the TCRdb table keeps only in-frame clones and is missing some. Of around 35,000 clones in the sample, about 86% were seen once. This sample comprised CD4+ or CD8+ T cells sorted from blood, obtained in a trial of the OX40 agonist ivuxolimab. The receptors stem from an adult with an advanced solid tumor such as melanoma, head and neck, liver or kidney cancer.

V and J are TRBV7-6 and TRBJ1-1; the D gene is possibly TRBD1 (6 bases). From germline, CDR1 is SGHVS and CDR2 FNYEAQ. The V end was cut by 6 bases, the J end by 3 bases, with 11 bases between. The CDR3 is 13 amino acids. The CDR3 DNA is TGTGCCAGCAGTCGAAGACAGGACACTGAAGCTTTCTTT. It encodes CASSRRQDTEAFF.

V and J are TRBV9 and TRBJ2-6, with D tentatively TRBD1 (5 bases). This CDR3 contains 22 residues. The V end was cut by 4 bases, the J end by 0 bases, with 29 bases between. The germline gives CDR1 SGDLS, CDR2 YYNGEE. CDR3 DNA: TGTGCCAGCAGCCCGCAGGGTTTGCATACCCTTCACATCTACTCTGGGGCCAACGTCCTGACTTTC. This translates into CASSPQGLHTLHIYSGANVLTF.

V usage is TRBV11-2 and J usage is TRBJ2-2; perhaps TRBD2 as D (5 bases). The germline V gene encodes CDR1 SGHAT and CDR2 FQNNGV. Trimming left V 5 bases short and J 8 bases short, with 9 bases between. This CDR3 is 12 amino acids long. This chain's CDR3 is CASSPRGGELFF. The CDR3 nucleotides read TGTGCCAGCAGCCCCCGGGGTGGGGAGCTGTTTTTT.

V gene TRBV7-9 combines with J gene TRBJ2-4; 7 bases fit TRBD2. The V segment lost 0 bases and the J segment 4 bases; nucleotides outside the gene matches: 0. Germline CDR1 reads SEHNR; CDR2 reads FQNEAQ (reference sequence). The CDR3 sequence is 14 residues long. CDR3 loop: CASSLAGGKNIQYF. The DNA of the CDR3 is TGTGCCAGCAGCTTAGCGGGGGGGAAAAACATTCAGTACTTC.

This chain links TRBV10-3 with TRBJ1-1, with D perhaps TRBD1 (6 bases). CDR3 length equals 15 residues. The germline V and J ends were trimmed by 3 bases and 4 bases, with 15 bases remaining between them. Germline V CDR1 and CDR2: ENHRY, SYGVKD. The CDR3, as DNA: TGTGCCATCAGTGACCCCGGACAGAGGGGCACTGAAGCTTTCTTT. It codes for CAISDPGQRGTEAFF.

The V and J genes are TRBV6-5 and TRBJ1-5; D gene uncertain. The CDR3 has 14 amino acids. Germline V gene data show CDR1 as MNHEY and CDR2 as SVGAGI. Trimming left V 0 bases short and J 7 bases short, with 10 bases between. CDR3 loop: CASSYSAGFQPQHF. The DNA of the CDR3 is TGTGCCAGCAGTTACTCAGCGGGGTTCCAGCCCCAGCATTTT.

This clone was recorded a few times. The CDR3 region has the DNA TGCGCCAGCAGCCGCACAGGGGGCAATCAGCCCCAGCATTTT. It codes for CASSRTGGNQPQHF. The chain combines TRBV5-1 with TRBJ1-5; 7 nucleotides align to TRBD1. The CDR3 sequence is 14 residues long. The ends lost 4 bases at V and 2 bases at J; junction bases unmatched: 3. CDR1 is SGHRS and CDR2 is YFSETQ in the germline V gene.

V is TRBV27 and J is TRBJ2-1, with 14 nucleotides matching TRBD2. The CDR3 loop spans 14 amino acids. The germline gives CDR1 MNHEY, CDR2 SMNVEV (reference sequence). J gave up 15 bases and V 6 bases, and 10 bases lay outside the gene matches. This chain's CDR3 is CASSPRGTSGSWFF. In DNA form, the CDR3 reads TGTGCCAGCAGCCCTCGGGGGACTAGCGGGAGCTGGTTCTTC.

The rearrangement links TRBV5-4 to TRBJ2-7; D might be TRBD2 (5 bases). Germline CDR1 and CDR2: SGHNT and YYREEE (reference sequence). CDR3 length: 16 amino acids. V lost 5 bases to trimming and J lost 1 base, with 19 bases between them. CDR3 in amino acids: CASRKLEEGPSYEQYF. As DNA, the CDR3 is TGTGCCAGCAGGAAGCTTGAAGAGGGTCCGTCCTACGAGCAGTACTTC.

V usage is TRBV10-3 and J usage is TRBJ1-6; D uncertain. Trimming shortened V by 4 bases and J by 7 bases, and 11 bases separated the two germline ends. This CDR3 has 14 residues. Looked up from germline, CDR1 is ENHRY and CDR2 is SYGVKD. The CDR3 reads CAISVAIGNSPLHF. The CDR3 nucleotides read TGTGCCATCAGTGTGGCAATTGGGAATTCACCCCTCCACTTT.

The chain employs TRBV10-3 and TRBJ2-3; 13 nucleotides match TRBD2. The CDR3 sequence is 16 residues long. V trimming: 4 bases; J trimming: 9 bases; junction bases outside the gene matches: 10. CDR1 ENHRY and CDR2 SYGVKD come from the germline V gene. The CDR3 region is CAISVSRTSGGGTQYF. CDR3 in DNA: TGTGCCATCAGTGTTTCTAGGACTAGCGGGGGAGGAACGCAGTATTTT.

For the CDR3, the DNA is TGCGCCAGCAGCACCGCAGGAGGGAAAGATACAGATACGCAGTATTTT. Translation gives CASSTAGGKDTDTQYF. The chain carries TRBV5-1 and TRBJ2-3, with D maybe TRBD2 (6 bases). Trimming took 4 bases from V and 3 from J, leaving 18 bases between them. The CDR3 loop spans 16 amino acids. The germline V gene has CDR1 SGHRS and CDR2 YFSETQ.

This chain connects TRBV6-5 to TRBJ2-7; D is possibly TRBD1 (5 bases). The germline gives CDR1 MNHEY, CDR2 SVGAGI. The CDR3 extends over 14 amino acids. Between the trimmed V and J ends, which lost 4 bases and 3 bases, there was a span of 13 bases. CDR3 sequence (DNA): TGTGCCAGCAGTTCCCCCGCAGGGCGCTACGAGCAGTACTTC. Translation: CASSSPAGRYEQYF.

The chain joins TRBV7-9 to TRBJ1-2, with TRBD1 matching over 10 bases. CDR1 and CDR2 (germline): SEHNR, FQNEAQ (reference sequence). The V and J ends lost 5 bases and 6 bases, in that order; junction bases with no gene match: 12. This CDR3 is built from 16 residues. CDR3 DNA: TGTGCCAGCAGCCTCCCCGCCGGGACAGGGGACGATGGCTACACCTTC. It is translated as CASSLPAGTGDDGYTF.

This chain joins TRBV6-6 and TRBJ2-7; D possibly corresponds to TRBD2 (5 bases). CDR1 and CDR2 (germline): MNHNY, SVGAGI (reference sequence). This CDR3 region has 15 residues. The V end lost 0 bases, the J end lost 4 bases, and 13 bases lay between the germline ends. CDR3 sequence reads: CASSYSKADYYEQYF. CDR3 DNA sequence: TGTGCCAGCAGTTACTCGAAGGCAGACTATTACGAGCAGTACTTC.

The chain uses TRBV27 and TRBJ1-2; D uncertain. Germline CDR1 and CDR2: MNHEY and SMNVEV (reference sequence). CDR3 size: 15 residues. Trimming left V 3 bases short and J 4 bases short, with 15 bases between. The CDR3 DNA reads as TGTGCCAGCAGTTTGAGGCCCGTGGAGGGCTATGGCTACACCTTC. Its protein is CASSLRPVEGYGYTF.

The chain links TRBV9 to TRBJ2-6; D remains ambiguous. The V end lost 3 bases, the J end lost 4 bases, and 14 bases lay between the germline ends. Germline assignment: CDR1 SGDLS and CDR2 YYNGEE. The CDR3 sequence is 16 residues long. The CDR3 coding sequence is TGTGCCAGCAGCGCTCTCCTGGGTGGCGGGGCCAACGTCCTGACTTTC. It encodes CASSALLGGGANVLTF.

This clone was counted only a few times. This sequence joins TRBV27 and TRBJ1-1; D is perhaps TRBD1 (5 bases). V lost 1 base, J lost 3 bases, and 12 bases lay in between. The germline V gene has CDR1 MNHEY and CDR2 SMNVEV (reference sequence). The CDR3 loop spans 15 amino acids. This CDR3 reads CASSLYPQGYTEAFF. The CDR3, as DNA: TGTGCCAGCAGTTTATATCCCCAGGGCTACACTGAAGCTTTCTTT.

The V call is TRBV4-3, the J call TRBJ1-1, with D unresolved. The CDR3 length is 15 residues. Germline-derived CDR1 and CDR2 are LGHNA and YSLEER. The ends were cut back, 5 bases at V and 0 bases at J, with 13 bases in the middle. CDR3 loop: CASSRRLLMNTEAFF. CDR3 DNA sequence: TGCGCCAGCAGCAGGCGGCTCCTAATGAACACTGAAGCTTTCTTT.

The chain's CDR3 is CASSFRPGQGIDTQYF. CDR3 sequence (DNA): TGCGCCAGCAGCTTCAGACCGGGACAGGGAATAGATACGCAGTATTTT. V and J are TRBV5-1 and TRBJ2-3; 9 bases line up with TRBD1. J gave up 5 bases and V 2 bases, and 9 bases lay outside the gene matches. This CDR3 contains 16 residues. Germline CDR1 is SGHRS and CDR2 is YFSETQ.

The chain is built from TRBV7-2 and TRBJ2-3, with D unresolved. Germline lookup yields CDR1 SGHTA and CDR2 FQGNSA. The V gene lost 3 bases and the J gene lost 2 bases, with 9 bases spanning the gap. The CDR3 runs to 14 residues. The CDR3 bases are TGTGCCAGCAGCTTCTCTGGGGTCACAGATACGCAGTATTTT. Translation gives CASSFSGVTDTQYF.

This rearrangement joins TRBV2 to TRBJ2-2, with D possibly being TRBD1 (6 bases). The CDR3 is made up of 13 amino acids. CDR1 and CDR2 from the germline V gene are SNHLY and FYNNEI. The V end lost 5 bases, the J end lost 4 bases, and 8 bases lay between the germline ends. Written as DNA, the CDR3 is TGTGCCAGCAGTCCACAGGGCACCGGGGAGCTGTTTTTT. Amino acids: CASSPQGTGELFF. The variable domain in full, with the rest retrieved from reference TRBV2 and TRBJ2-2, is EPEVTQTPSHQVTQMGQEVILRCVPISNHLYFYWYRQILGQKVEFLVSFYNNEISEKSEIFDDQFSVERPDGSNFTLKIRSTKLEDSAMYFCASSPQGTGELFFGEGSRLTVL.

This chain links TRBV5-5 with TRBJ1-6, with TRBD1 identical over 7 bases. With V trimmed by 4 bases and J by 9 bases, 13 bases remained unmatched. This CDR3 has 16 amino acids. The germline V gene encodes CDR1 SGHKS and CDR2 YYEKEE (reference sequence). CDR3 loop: CASSKHRGSGSSPLHF. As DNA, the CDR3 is TGTGCCAGCAGCAAGCACAGGGGTTCGGGAAGTTCACCCCTCCACTTT.

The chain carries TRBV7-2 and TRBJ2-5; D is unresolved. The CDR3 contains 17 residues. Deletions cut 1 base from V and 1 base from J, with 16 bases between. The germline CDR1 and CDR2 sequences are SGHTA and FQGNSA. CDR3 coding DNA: TGTGCCAGCAGCTTAGGTCTTTCGTGGGCATCCCAAGAGACCCAGTACTTC. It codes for CASSLGLSWASQETQYF. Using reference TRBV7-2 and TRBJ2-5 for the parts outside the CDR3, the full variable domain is GAGVSQSPSNKVTEKGKDVELRCDPISGHTALYWYRQSLGQGLEFLIYFQGNSAPDKSGLPSDRFSAERTGGSVSTLTIQRTQQEDSAVYLCASSLGLSWASQETQYFGPGTRLLVL.

CDR3 in DNA: TGCGCCAGCGCCAGAGACAGGGCCGAAAACATTCAGTACTTC. This sequence encodes CASARDRAENIQYF. The chain joins TRBV4-1 to TRBJ2-4; 7 nucleotides align to TRBD1. This CDR3 is built from 14 residues. After removal of 8 bases from V and 5 bases from J, the junction contained 9 bases not matched to a gene. Germline V CDR1 and CDR2: MGHRA, YSYEKL.

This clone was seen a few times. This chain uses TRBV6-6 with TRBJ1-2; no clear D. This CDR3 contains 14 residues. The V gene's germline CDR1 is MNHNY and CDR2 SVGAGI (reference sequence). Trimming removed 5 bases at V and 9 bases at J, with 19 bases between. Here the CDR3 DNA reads TGTGCCAGCAGTGGGCCCCCTCTGACCGGGAGCTACACCTTC. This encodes CASSGPPLTGSYTF.

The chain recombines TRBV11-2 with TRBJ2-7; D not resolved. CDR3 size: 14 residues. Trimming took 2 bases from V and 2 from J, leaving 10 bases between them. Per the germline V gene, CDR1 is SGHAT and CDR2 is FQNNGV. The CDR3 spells CASSLRLTAYEQYF. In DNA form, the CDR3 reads TGTGCCAGCAGCTTAAGGCTTACGGCCTACGAGCAGTACTTC.